In this sample, the clone carrying this T cell receptor beta chain turned up many times. Its antigen is still unknown. A modified ARM-PCR protocol with three rounds of nested PCR amplified TCRbeta. Using its own MiXCR run on the multiplex PCR reads, TCRdb lists one record per CDR3 protein. This table has approximately 76,000 distinct CDR3 sequences, 65% to 75% appearing once. The template was RNA from unsorted bulk tissue. This entry belongs to a study of tumor and adjacent non-tumor tissue in lung cancer. Overall study: The cohort had around eleven adenocarcinoma, a couple of squamous cell and 1 small cell patients. Patients were aged about 30 to 80, nine to eleven men and about 5 women, stage I to III. Each sample yielded approximately 4.2 million productive TCRbeta reads on average. Study-level findings and limits: Tumor repertoires had a smaller top 100 clone share than normal lung.

Germline V gene sequence: CDR1 MNHEY, CDR2 SVGEGT. The germline V and J ends were trimmed by 5 bases and 1 base, with 20 bases remaining between them. The CDR3 length is 17 residues. The chain is built from TRBV6-2 or TRBV6-3 and TRBJ2-5, with D maybe TRBD2 (6 bases). This clonotype originated in a woman in her 70s with non-small cell lung cancer. The material sequenced was lung tumor tissue. The CDR3 spells CASSRNQLSGIQETQYF. The DNA of the CDR3 is TGTGCCAGCAGTCGCAACCAACTTAGCGGAATCCAAGAGACCCAGTACTTC.